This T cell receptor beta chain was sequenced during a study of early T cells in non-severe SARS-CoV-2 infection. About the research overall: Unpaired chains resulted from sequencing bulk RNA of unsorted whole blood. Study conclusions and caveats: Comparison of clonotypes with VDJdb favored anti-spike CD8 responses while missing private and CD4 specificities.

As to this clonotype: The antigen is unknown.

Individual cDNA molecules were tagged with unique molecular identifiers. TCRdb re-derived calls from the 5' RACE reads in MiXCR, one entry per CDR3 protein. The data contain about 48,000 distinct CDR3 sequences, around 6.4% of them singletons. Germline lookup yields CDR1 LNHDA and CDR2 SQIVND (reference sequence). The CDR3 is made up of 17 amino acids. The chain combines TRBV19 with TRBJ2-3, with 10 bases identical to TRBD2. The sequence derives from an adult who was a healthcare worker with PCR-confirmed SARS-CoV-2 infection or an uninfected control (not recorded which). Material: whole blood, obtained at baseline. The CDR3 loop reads CAVRLAGPSSGTDTQYF. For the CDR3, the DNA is TGTGCGGTTAGACTAGCGGGCCCATCTTCGGGCACAGATACGCAGTATTTT.